The entry below gives a single T cell receptor (beta chain) sequence along with its context. From germline, CDR1 is SEHNR and CDR2 FQNEAQ (reference sequence). The CDR3 is made up of 13 amino acids. V gave up 4 bases and J gave up 8 bases, with 9 bases separating them. This entry comes from a study of blood T cell repertoires in COVID-19. Participants came from fewer than 25 US areas, aged about 18 to 95 years. Recovered Cohort 3 donors showed two negative PCRs, clearance, or symptom resolution. Assay used: immunoSEQ multiplex PCR; TCRdb lists only in-frame clones, some missing. Of around 250,000 clones in the sample, around 87% were seen once.

The rearrangement joins TRBV7-9 to TRBJ1-6; D gene ambiguous. The TCR originated in a woman aged 45-59 years who had recovered from COVID-19. Material for sequencing was PBMCs or T cells enriched from blood (not recorded which). This CDR3 reads CASSSYADSPLHF. CDR3 nucleotides: TGTGCCAGCAGCTCCTACGCGGATTCACCCCTCCACTTT.